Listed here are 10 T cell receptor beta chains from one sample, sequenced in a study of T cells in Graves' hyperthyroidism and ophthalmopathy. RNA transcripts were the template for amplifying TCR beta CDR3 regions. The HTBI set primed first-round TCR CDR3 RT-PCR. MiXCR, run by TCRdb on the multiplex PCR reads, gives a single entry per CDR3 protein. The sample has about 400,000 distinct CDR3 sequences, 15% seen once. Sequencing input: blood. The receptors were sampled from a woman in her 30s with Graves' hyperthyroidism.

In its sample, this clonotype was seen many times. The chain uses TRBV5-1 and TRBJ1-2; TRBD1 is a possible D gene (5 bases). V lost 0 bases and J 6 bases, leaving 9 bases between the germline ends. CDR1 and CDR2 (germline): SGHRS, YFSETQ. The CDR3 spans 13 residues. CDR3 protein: CASSLEGTDGYTF. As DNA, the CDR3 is TGCGCCAGCAGCTTGGAAGGGACGGATGGCTACACCTTC.

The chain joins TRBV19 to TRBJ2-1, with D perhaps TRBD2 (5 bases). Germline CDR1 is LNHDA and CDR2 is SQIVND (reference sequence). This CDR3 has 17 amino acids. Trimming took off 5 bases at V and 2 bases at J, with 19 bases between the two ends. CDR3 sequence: CASSPRGMSGAYNEQFF. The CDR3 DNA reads TGTGCCAGTAGTCCAAGAGGGATGAGCGGAGCCTACAATGAGCAGTTCTTC.

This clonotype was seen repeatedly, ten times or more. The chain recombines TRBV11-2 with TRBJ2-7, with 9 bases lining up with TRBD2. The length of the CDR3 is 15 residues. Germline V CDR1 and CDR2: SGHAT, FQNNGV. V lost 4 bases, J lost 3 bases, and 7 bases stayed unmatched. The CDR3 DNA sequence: TGTGCCAGCAGCTCCGAGACTAGCGGTTACTACGAGCAGTACTTC. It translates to CASSSETSGYYEQYF.

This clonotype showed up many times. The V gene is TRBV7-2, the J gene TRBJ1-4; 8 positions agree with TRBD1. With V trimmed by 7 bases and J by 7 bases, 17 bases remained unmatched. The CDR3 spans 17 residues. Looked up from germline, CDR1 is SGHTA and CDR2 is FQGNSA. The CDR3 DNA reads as TGTGCCAGCAACAAAAAGAACGGGGACAGGCCTCCTGAAAAACTGTTTTTT. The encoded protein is CASNKKNGDRPPEKLFF.

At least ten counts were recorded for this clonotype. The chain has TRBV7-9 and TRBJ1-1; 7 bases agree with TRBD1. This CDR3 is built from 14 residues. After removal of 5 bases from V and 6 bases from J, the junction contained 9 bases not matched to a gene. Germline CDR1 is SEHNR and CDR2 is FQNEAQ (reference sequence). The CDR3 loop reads CASSDSGGVAEAFF. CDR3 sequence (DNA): TGTGCCAGCAGCGATTCAGGGGGTGTAGCTGAAGCTTTCTTT.

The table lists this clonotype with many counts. This chain's CDR3 is CASSQIGGLAKYF. The CDR3 bases are TGTGCCAGCAGCCAAATTGGGGGCCTAGCAAAGTACTTC. V is TRBV3-1 and J is TRBJ2-5, with a weak D call TRBD1 (6 bases). The CDR3 is 13 residues long. The V and J ends lost 2 bases and 12 bases respectively, with 16 bases between them. In germline, CDR1 is LGHDT, CDR2 YNNKEL (reference sequence).

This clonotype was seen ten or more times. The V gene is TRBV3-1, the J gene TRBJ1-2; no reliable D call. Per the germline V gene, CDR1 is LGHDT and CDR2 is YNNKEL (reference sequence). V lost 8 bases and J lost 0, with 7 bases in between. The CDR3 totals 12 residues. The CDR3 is CASGGANYGYTF. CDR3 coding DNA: TGTGCCAGCGGTGGGGCTAACTATGGCTACACCTTC.

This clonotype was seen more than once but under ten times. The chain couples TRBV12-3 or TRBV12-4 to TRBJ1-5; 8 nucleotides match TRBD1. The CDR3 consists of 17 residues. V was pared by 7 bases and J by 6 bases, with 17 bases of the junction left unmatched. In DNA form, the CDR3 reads TGTGCCAGCACTCAAGCAAGGACAGGGATTTCCGCTCAGCCCCAGCATTTT. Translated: CASTQARTGISAQPQHF.

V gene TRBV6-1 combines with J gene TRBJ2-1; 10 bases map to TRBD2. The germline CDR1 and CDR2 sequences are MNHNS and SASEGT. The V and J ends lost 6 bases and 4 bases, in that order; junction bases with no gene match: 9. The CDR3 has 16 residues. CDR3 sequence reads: CASRPLAGVTYNEQFF. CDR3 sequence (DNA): TGTGCCAGCAGACCTCTAGCGGGAGTAACATACAATGAGCAGTTCTTC.

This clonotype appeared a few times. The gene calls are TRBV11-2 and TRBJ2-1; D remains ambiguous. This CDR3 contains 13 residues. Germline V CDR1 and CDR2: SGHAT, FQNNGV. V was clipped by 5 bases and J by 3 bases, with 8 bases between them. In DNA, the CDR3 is TGTGCCAGCAGCCCTCAGAACTACAATGAGCAGTTCTTC. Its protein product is CASSPQNYNEQFF.